What follows are 16 T cell receptor beta chains derived from one specimen sequenced in a study of blood T cell repertoires in COVID-19. This table comes from immunoSEQ multiplex PCR, and its TCRdb copy is limited to in-frame clones, with some not included. The profile covers about 210,000 clones, with roughly 82% appearing a single time and over 9.5% taken by the ten largest. The sample consisted of peripheral blood. These receptors came from a woman aged 40 to 50 with acute or convalescent COVID-19.

The CDR3 protein is CASGWGMSSYEQYF. DNA for the CDR3: TGTGCCAGCGGGTGGGGCATGAGCTCCTACGAGCAGTACTTC. J is TRBJ2-7 and V is TRBV6-5; maybe TRBD1 (5 bases). Trimming removed 8 bases from V and 0 bases from J, with 14 bases in between. Germline assignment: CDR1 MNHEY and CDR2 SVGAGI. This CDR3 comprises 14 residues.

As for this clone: Germline and junction disagree at one end, which may indicate a read error. J is TRBJ2-1 and V is TRBV5-1; TRBD2 agrees at 10 bases. Germline V gives CDR1 SGHRS, CDR2 YFSETQ. The CDR3 has 16 residues. CDR3 coding DNA: TGCGCCAGCTGCTTGCGGGCCAGCGGGGGGGCCAATGAGCAGTTCTTC. Protein product: CASCLRASGGANEQFF.

This chain uses TRBV7-8 with TRBJ2-2; 10 bases align to TRBD2. Trimming removed 2 bases from V and 7 bases from J; junction bases left unmatched: 7. Germline lookup yields CDR1 SGHVS and CDR2 FQNEAQ. The CDR3 spans 16 residues. The CDR3 DNA reads TGTGCCAGCAGCTTAAACCCAGCGGGAGGGTTCGGGGAGCTGTTTTTT. Translating gives CASSLNPAGGFGELFF.

The chain couples TRBV6-1 to TRBJ2-1; a weak D match, TRBD2 (5 bases). Germline V gene lookup returns CDR1 MNHNS and CDR2 SASEGT. This CDR3 contains 13 residues. V was cut by 0 bases and J by 5 bases, with 5 bases left in between. CDR3: CASSEAGDNEQFF. As DNA, the CDR3 is TGTGCCAGCAGTGAAGCGGGAGACAATGAGCAGTTCTTC.

The chain links TRBV2 to TRBJ2-7; possible D gene TRBD1, 5 bases. CDR1 is SNHLY, CDR2 FYNNEI, per germline. V was clipped by 3 bases and J by 2 bases, with 11 bases between them. The CDR3 covers 14 residues. CDR3 DNA sequence: TGTGCCAGCAGTGACAGGGTGGTAACCTACGAGCAGTACTTC. This gives the protein CASSDRVVTYEQYF.

The V call is TRBV2, the J call TRBJ2-1; tentatively, D is TRBD2 (6 bases). Germline V lookup: CDR1 SNHLY, CDR2 FYNNEI. This CDR3 contains 13 residues. Trimming removed 8 bases at V and 2 bases at J, with 10 bases between. The CDR3 here is CASGRRTYNEQFF. CDR3 coding DNA: TGTGCCAGCGGGAGGCGGACCTACAATGAGCAGTTCTTC.

Comment on this clone: This same CDR3 is encoded by further DNA sequences in the sample. The chain carries TRBV5-1 and TRBJ1-2; 7 positions match TRBD1. Germline V gene lookup returns CDR1 SGHRS and CDR2 YFSETQ. V gave up 0 bases and J gave up 4 bases; unmatched junction bases: 3. The CDR3 loop spans 14 amino acids. The CDR3 region is CASSLGTGVYGYTF. In nucleotides, the CDR3 is TGCGCCAGCAGCTTGGGGACAGGAGTCTATGGCTACACCTTC.

The rearrangement joins TRBV4-3 to TRBJ2-6, with D possibly being TRBD2 (5 bases). Per germline, CDR1 LGHNA and CDR2 YSLEER. The CDR3 runs 15 residues. The V gene lost 4 bases and the J gene lost 1 base, with 8 bases spanning the gap. In nucleotides, the CDR3 is TGCGCCAGCAGCCCGCGGGCATCTGGGGCCAACGTCCTGACTTTC. Translated, it gives CASSPRASGANVLTF.

This sequence joins TRBV27 and TRBJ2-1, with TRBD2 matching over 8 bases. Germline CDR1 and CDR2: MNHEY and SMNVEV (reference sequence). The CDR3 is 15 residues long. With 4 bases clipped from V and 7 bases from J, the junction kept 9 bases outside the gene matches. The DNA for the CDR3 is TGTGCCAGCAGTTCGAGAGCGGGGGCAGGGAATGAGCAGTTCTTC. Translated, it gives CASSSRAGAGNEQFF.

V gene TRBV6-4 combines with J gene TRBJ2-1; a possible D gene is TRBD2 (6 bases). The germline V and J ends were trimmed by 5 bases and 2 bases, with 13 bases remaining between them. The CDR3 is made up of 15 amino acids. The germline gives CDR1 MRHNA, CDR2 SNTAGT. The CDR3, as DNA: TGTGCCAGCAGTCGCGGGAAAGGGACCTACAATGAGCAGTTCTTC. Translated: CASSRGKGTYNEQFF.

This chain uses TRBV3-1 (or the pseudogene TRBV3-2) with TRBJ1-2; D may be TRBD1 (6 bases). With 0 bases removed from V and 8 bases from J, the gap between germline ends came to 10 bases. This CDR3 has 13 amino acids. Per the germline V gene, CDR1 is LGHDT and CDR2 is YNNKEL (reference sequence). The CDR3 region is CASSQDQGWGYTF. The CDR3 nucleotides are TGTGCCAGCAGCCAAGACCAGGGGTGGGGCTACACCTTC.

The chain is built from TRBV25-1 and TRBJ2-3; 8 nucleotides line up with TRBD2. CDR1 is MGHDK and CDR2 is SYGVNS in the germline V gene. With 5 bases clipped from V and 2 bases from J, the junction kept 6 bases outside the gene matches. CDR3 length: 15 amino acids. CDR3 in amino acids: CASSPDSGDTDTQYF. In DNA form, the CDR3 reads TGTGCCAGCAGTCCAGATAGCGGGGACACAGATACGCAGTATTTT. Drawing the rest from reference TRBV25-1 and TRBJ2-3, the complete variable domain is EADIYQTPRYLVIGTGKKITLECSQTMGHDKMYWYQQDPGMELHLIHYSYGVNSTEKGDLSSESTVSRIRTEHFPLTLESARPSHTSQYLCASSPDSGDTDTQYFGPGTRLTVL.

V and J are TRBV2 and TRBJ2-1; D is unclear. This CDR3 has 13 amino acids. Germline values: CDR1 SNHLY, CDR2 FYNNEI. The V end was cut by 1 base, the J end by 9 bases, with 10 bases between. The CDR3 DNA sequence: TGTGCCAGCAGTGAAGGATTTACAATTGAGCAGTTCTTC. This sequence encodes CASSEGFTIEQFF.

This rearrangement joins TRBV11-2 to TRBJ2-3; TRBD2 aligns across 10 bases. Germline lookup yields CDR1 SGHAT and CDR2 FQNNGV. The length of the CDR3 is 18 residues. The V segment lost 1 base and the J segment 2 bases; nucleotides outside the gene matches: 9. The CDR3 spells CASSLAHRTSGTTDTQYF. CDR3 sequence (DNA): TGTGCCAGCAGCTTAGCCCACCGGACTAGCGGAACCACAGATACGCAGTATTTT.

The V gene is TRBV12-5, the J gene TRBJ1-5, with 10 bases aligning to TRBD1. V lost 1 base, J lost 0 bases, and 0 bases stayed unmatched. CDR3 length equals 16 residues. The germline V gene encodes CDR1 LGHNT and CDR2 FRNRAP. This CDR3 reads CASGLGDRGSNQPQHF. Written as DNA, the CDR3 is TGTGCTAGTGGTTTGGGGGACAGGGGTAGCAATCAGCCCCAGCATTTT.

The chain recombines TRBV19 with TRBJ1-1; 7 nucleotides match TRBD1. The V gene's germline CDR1 is LNHDA and CDR2 SQIVND (reference sequence). V gave up 3 bases and J gave up 5 bases; unmatched junction bases: 3. The CDR3 totals 13 residues. The CDR3 loop is CASSINRGTEAFF. The CDR3 nucleotides are TGTGCCAGTAGTATCAACAGGGGTACTGAAGCTTTCTTT.